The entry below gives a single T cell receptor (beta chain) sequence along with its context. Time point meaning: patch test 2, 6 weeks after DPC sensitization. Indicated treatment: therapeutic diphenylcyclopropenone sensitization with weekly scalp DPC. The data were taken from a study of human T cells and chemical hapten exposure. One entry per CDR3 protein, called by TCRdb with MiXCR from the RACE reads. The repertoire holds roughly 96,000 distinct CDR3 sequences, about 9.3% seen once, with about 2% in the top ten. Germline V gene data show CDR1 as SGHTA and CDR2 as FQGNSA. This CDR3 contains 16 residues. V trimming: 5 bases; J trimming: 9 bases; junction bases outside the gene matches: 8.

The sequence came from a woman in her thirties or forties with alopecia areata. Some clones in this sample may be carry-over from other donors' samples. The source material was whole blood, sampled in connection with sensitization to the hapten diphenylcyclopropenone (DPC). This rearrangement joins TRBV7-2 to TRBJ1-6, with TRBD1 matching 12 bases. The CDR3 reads CASSPQGTGGGSPLHF. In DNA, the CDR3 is TGTGCCAGCAGCCCTCAAGGGACAGGGGGCGGTTCACCCCTCCACTTT.